This T cell receptor beta chain was profiled in a study of graft-versus-host responses after intestinal transplantation. Across the whole study: Tacrolimus plus steroids were given to all recipients for roughly three years, preceded by anti-thymocyte globulin induction. Regarding the study as a whole: Peak levels of circulating GvH clones tracked with early post-transplant HvG declines.

Data came from immunoSEQ multiplex PCR; TCRdb stores just in-frame clones and leaves some out. The profile shows approximately 86,000 clones, 75% to 95% of them singletons. With regard to this clone: Its antigen is still unknown.

The sequence came from a human donor who received an intestinal transplant. The sequences come from unstimulated CD4+ T cells sorted from spleen or lymph node cells, collected before intestinal transplant.

The CDR3 DNA reads as TGTGCCAGCAGCTTAGAACTAGCGGAGTGGTACAATGAGCAGTTCTTC. It codes for CASSLELAEWYNEQFF. The gene calls are TRBV11-2 and TRBJ2-1; 8 bases fit TRBD2. This CDR3 comprises 16 residues. CDR1 SGHAT and CDR2 FQNNGV come from the germline V gene. Trimming cost V 0 bases and J 4 bases; bases outside gene matches: 5.